The entry below describes one TCR beta chain. Its antigen is unknown. No base quality information exists; no much larger clone differs at one position. These data belong to a study of T cells in Graves' hyperthyroidism and ophthalmopathy (dated by TCRdb to the late 2010s). Study-level background: Peripheral blood samples were taken at the time of initial diagnosis, prior to any treatment. A discovery cohort of about 100 patients, 43 with Graves' ophthalmopathy and fewer than 65 with stable Graves' hyperthyroidism, was used to find distinguishing TCR V-J signatures. Prospective prediction of ophthalmopathy was tested in an independent validation cohort of under 20 hyperthyroidism patients and 15 to 17 patients who later progressed to ophthalmopathy. For training and testing, the 95 to 100 patients in the discovery cohort were randomly divided in a 7:3 ratio. In addition, the study compared T-cell repertoires in thyroid tissue and in blood from several Graves' hyperthyroidism patients. After sampling, hyperthyroidism patients received methimazole starting at 30 mg daily, and ophthalmopathy patients received high-dose intravenous methylprednisolone. According to the paper, TCR Vbeta CDR3 sequencing was carried out on around 140 peripheral blood samples, which came from under 50 ophthalmopathy, about 75 hyperthyroidism and approximately 17 progressor patients.

V is pared back by 4 bases and J by 5 bases, with 12 bases lying between the germline termini. The CDR3 runs 14 residues from the cysteine to the phenylalanine. The entry retains the CDR3 DNA only, 42 bases that are in frame from base 1. The CDR1 and CDR2 encoded by the germline V gene are MGHRA and YSYEKL. The TCR beta CDR3 regions were amplified from the RNA transcripts. A first-round RT-PCR of the TCR CDR3 used the HTBI primer set with the Qiagen OneStep RT-PCR kit. Libraries were constructed in a second round of multiplex PCR, after which size selection and purification were performed. The libraries were sequenced on an Illumina HiSeq2000 using paired-end 100 bp reads. The original methods were these. SOAPnuke was used to process the raw data, throwing out any read that contained adapters or uncalled bases, had a mean Phred below 15, or lacked an exact constant-primer or identifier match. High-quality paired reads were merged with COPE v1.2.5, and unique nucleotide sequences were defined as clonotypes. MiTCR v1.1 was used to align the clonotypes against IMGT TRBV, TRBD and TRBJ reference segments. The analysis included only V-J combinations with a frequency above 0.0001, which together covered roughly 99% of the repertoires. The TCS score was defined as the ratio of F50 (clonal expansion) to E x V (chaos), calculated using BLOSUM62-based TCRdist between CDR3 peptides within each V-J. Welch's t-statistics and random forest reduced around 550 V-J features to 13, which were used in a naive Bayes classifier (R e1071). The public reads were quality trimmed at Q25 with fastp and then assembled into clones with MiXCR by TCRdb, keeping productive beta chains. Every entry covers one CDR3 protein and lists the most common genes and DNA from its rows. What appears here as the V and J calls and clone size reflects TCRdb's work, not the paper's. The sample includes about 290,000 distinct CDR3 sequences, with roughly 18% observed a single time. The ten top clones hold about 40% of the sample.

In the ophthalmopathy patients, disease was moderately to severely active, with a Clinical Activity Score of 3 or more, a NOSPECS grade of 4 or more, and a duration of less than 3 months. Any patient with an uncontrolled infection, another autoimmune disease, pregnancy or lactation was excluded. Clinical symptoms, serum thyroxine and TRAb, thyroid ultrasound, and orbital computed tomography formed the basis for the diagnoses. Ficoll-Paque density gradient centrifugation was used to isolate PBMCs from approximately 10 ml of fresh peripheral blood. Total RNA was extracted with Trizol reagent, and quality was checked on an Agilent 2100 Bioanalyzer. What the study reported, not specific to this receptor: In validation, progression to ophthalmopathy was predicted by the model with nearly 71% sensitivity and 72.22% specificity, a median of approximately 7.1 months before onset. Sample size was not statistically predetermined, and investigators were not blinded to group allocation. A model built on a 13 V-J signature distinguished ophthalmopathy from stable hyperthyroidism, reaching around 90% sensitivity and under 84% specificity in cross-validation and 80%/75% in testing. Most expanded thyroid clonotypes (frequency above 0.001) were also found in blood, which suggests that blood repertoires may mirror thyroid immune responses.

The sequence joins TRBV4-1 to TRBJ1-5, and TRBD1 may be the D gene, going by 6 matching bases. Sequencing used blood. The clonotype was recovered from a middle-aged man with Graves' ophthalmopathy. The CDR3 here reads CASSRTGSHQPQHF. The DNA sequence is as follows: TGCGCCAGCAGCCGAACAGGGTCTCATCAGCCCCAGCATTTT.